Below, 32 T cell receptor beta chains from the same sample are listed, as sequenced in a study of beta chain features in type 1 diabetes. The whole isolated RNA underwent reverse transcription, so sequencing captured expressed TCRB transcripts. Assay: immunoSEQ multiplex PCR; the TCRdb copy retains only in-frame clones and omits some. This sample has under 250,000 clones, with 25% to 35% found just once. The sequencing input was central memory CD4+ T cells from blood. These receptors originate from a man aged 30-40 years in good health.

This clone was observed at least ten times. The rearrangement joins TRBV7-2 to TRBJ2-7; D might be TRBD1 (6 bases). V was shortened by 3 bases and J by 2 bases, with 11 bases between the two germline ends. This CDR3 is built from 14 residues. Germline CDR1 SGHTA, CDR2 FQGNSA. In nucleotides, the CDR3 is TGTGCCAGCAGCTTCCCAGGGGTGGCCTACGAGCAGTACTTC. Protein sequence: CASSFPGVAYEQYF.

This clone was observed a few times. The chain couples TRBV28 to TRBJ2-3; 12 bases match TRBD2. The germline gives CDR1 MDHEN, CDR2 SYDVKM. CDR3 size: 19 residues. V was clipped by 7 bases and J by 1 base; unmatched bases: 15. CDR3 nucleotides: TGTGCCAGCAAGTTCGGAGGGACTAGCGGGTGGTCGGGCACAGATACGCAGTATTTT. Its translation is CASKFGGTSGWSGTDTQYF.

The chain joins TRBV30 to TRBJ2-3, with 11 bases that match TRBD1. This CDR3 contains 14 residues. The V segment lost 4 bases and the J segment 4 bases; nucleotides outside the gene matches: 4. The germline V gene encodes CDR1 GTSNPN and CDR2 SVGIG (reference sequence). This chain's CDR3 is CAWNRDRGADTQYF. The CDR3, as DNA: TGTGCCTGGAATAGGGACAGGGGGGCAGATACGCAGTATTTT.

The sample holds a few counts of this clone. V gene TRBV9 combines with J gene TRBJ2-3; unclear D gene. The CDR3 is 12 residues long. Germline CDR1 is SGDLS and CDR2 is YYNGEE. Between the trimmed V and J ends, which lost 3 bases and 10 bases, there was a span of 12 bases. In DNA form, the CDR3 reads TGTGCCAGCAGCGCCGAATATGGATCGCAGTATTTT. Translation gives CASSAEYGSQYF.

This clone turned up a few times. The rearrangement joins TRBV29-1 to TRBJ1-1; unclear D gene. CDR3 length: 12 amino acids. Germline CDR1 reads SQVTM; CDR2 reads ANQGSEA. Deletions cut 7 bases from V and 3 bases from J, with 12 bases between. In DNA, the CDR3 is TGCAGCGGCATAATCCGGGACACTGAAGCTTTCTTT. This gives the protein CSGIIRDTEAFF. Supplemented by reference TRBV29-1 and TRBJ1-1, the full variable domain reads SAVISQKPSRDICQRGTSLTIQCQVDSQVTMMFWYRQQPGQSLTLIATANQGSEATYESGFVIDKFPISRPNLTFSTLTVSNMSPEDSSIYLCSGIIRDTEAFFGQGTRLTVV.

This clone has just a few counts. The chain combines TRBV11-2 with TRBJ1-1; no firm D call. The CDR3 is 10 amino acids. Germline V gene data show CDR1 as SGHAT and CDR2 as FQNNGV. V lost 5 bases to trimming and J lost 10 bases, with 8 bases between them. The CDR3 bases are TGTGCCAGCAGCACCCTGCGAGCTTTCTTT. This translates into CASSTLRAFF.

This chain joins TRBV30 and TRBJ2-3; D remains ambiguous. The CDR3 is made up of 12 amino acids. Germline CDR1 and CDR2: GTSNPN and SVGIG (reference sequence). V lost 4 bases and J lost 2, with 7 bases in between. CDR3 coding DNA: TGTGCCTGGAATGCCTACACAGATACGCAGTATTTT. Protein sequence: CAWNAYTDTQYF.

The chain is built from TRBV9 and TRBJ2-3, with D uncertain. CDR1 SGDLS and CDR2 YYNGEE come from the germline V gene. V gave up 2 bases and J gave up 0 bases, with 10 bases separating them. The CDR3 is 15 amino acids. This CDR3 is CASSVLSGSTDTQYF. CDR3 bases: TGTGCCAGCAGCGTTCTATCAGGAAGCACAGATACGCAGTATTTT. The full variable domain, its missing parts supplied by reference TRBV9 and TRBJ2-3, is DSGVTQTPKHLITATGQRVTLRCSPRSGDLSVYWYQQSLDQGLQFLIQYYNGEERAKGNILERFSAQQFPDLHSELNLSSLELGDSALYFCASSVLSGSTDTQYFGPGTRLTVL.

The chain links TRBV9 to TRBJ1-2; possibly TRBD1 for D (5 bases). The CDR3 length is 15 residues. V lost 3 bases and J lost 4, with 16 bases in between. The V gene's germline CDR1 is SGDLS and CDR2 YYNGEE. The CDR3 loop reads CASSARIDRTYGYTF. Here the CDR3 DNA reads TGTGCCAGCAGCGCCCGAATTGACAGAACCTATGGCTACACCTTC.

The rearrangement uses TRBV19 and TRBJ2-7, with 8 bases that match TRBD1. The V gene end was trimmed by 1 base and the J gene end by 2 bases; junction bases not matched to a gene: 7. CDR1 is LNHDA and CDR2 is SQIVND in the germline V gene (reference sequence). CDR3 length equals 16 residues. The CDR3 sequence: CASSIVSTGVPYEQYF. The CDR3 DNA follows: TGTGCCAGTAGTATAGTTTCGACAGGGGTACCCTACGAGCAGTACTTC.

The chain recombines TRBV12-5 with TRBJ1-1; D unresolved. The CDR3 runs to 13 residues. Germline values: CDR1 LGHNT, CDR2 FRNRAP. The germline V and J ends were trimmed by 6 bases and 4 bases, with 12 bases remaining between them. CDR3 sequence: CASGPDLGTEAFF. DNA of the CDR3: TGTGCTAGTGGACCTGACTTGGGCACTGAAGCTTTCTTT.

This clone was detected a few times. The chain joins TRBV2 to TRBJ2-6, with no clear D. Germline V lookup: CDR1 SNHLY, CDR2 FYNNEI. The CDR3 is made up of 15 amino acids. V was clipped by 6 bases and J by 1 base, with 10 bases between them. This CDR3 is CASSGTASGANVLTF. CDR3 sequence (DNA): TGTGCCAGCAGCGGTACCGCGTCTGGGGCCAACGTCCTGACTTTC.

V and J are TRBV2 and TRBJ2-7, with TRBD1 identical over 10 bases. V was clipped by 6 bases and J by 6 bases; unmatched bases: 8. Germline lookup yields CDR1 SNHLY and CDR2 FYNNEI. The CDR3 runs 14 residues. CDR3 bases: TGTGCCAGCAGGCTCCGGGACAGGGGTCGCGAGCAGTACTTC. This encodes CASRLRDRGREQYF.

J is TRBJ2-1 and V is TRBV18, with 10 bases fitting TRBD2. CDR1 KGHSH and CDR2 LQKENI come from the germline V gene. The CDR3 has 16 amino acids. Trimming took 3 bases from V and 2 from J; bases not matched to a gene: 4. CDR3 bases: TGTGCCAGCTCACCCCCGGGACTAGCGCCCTACAATGAGCAGTTCTTC. Amino acids: CASSPPGLAPYNEQFF.

This clone appeared a few times. This chain connects TRBV10-3 to TRBJ2-3; TRBD2 agrees at 11 bases. This CDR3 has 16 residues. Germline values: CDR1 ENHRY, CDR2 SYGVKD. J lost 4 bases, V lost 3 bases, and 6 bases had no gene match. For the CDR3, the DNA is TGTGCCATCAGTGAATCGGTAGCGGGAGGGGCAGATACGCAGTATTTT. Encoded protein: CAISESVAGGADTQYF.

V gene TRBV7-2 combines with J gene TRBJ1-5; D unresolved. Trimming left V 1 base short and J 0 bases short, with 7 bases between. CDR1 and CDR2 from the germline V gene are SGHTA and FQGNSA. The CDR3 loop spans 15 amino acids. The CDR3 sequence is CASSLDGISNQPQHF. As DNA, the CDR3 is TGTGCCAGCAGCTTAGATGGGATTAGCAATCAGCCCCAGCATTTT.

A word on this clone: Its ends do not fully match the called genes, so a read error is possible. V is TRBV7-2 and J is TRBJ2-7, with TRBD2 identical over 7 bases. CDR1 is SGHTA, CDR2 FQGNSA, per germline. The CDR3 sequence is 14 residues long. As DNA, the CDR3 is TGTGCCAGCAGCGTAGCGGGCGGATTCTACGAGCAGTACTTC. This gives the protein CASSVAGGFYEQYF.

This clone has more than one count but fewer than ten. This chain uses TRBV29-1 with TRBJ2-5, with D perhaps matching TRBD1 (6 bases). The DNA end lines up better with TRBJ2-7; the J call may be wrong. Germline CDR1 is SQVTM and CDR2 is ANQGSEA. The length of the CDR3 is 12 residues. CDR3 bases: TGCAGCGGTGCAACAGGGAACTACGAGCAGTACTTC. This sequence encodes CSGATGNYEQYF.

The rearrangement links TRBV13 to TRBJ1-3; 7 bases map to TRBD1. CDR3 length: 16 amino acids. CDR1 is PRHDT, CDR2 FYEKMQ, per germline (reference sequence). With 2 bases clipped from V and 0 bases from J, the junction kept 4 bases outside the gene matches. The CDR3 region is CASSLPGTASGNTIYF. The CDR3 nucleotides read TGTGCCAGCAGCTTACCCGGGACAGCCTCTGGAAACACCATATATTTT.

This clone was counted between two and nine times. The chain combines TRBV7-2 with TRBJ2-7; D is possibly TRBD1 (6 bases). CDR3 size: 14 residues. Germline lookup yields CDR1 SGHTA and CDR2 FQGNSA. V gave up 3 bases and J gave up 7 bases, with 16 bases separating them. Here the CDR3 DNA reads TGTGCCAGCAGCTTTGGGGCAGCAACAGGGGAGCAGTACTTC. Its translation is CASSFGAATGEQYF.

Regarding this clone: Its ends do not fully match the called genes, so a read error is possible. V and J are TRBV14 and TRBJ2-1, with TRBD2 identical over 7 bases. The CDR3 sequence is 14 residues long. CDR1 SGHDN and CDR2 FVKESK come from the germline V gene. This CDR3 reads CASSLWTSYSEQFF. The DNA for the CDR3 is TGTGCCAGCAGCCTGTGGACTAGTTACAGTGAGCAGTTCTTC.

Many counts were recorded for this clone. DNA of the CDR3: TGTGCCAGTAGTCCGGGGACAGCGAACACTGAAGCTTTCTTT. It specifies CASSPGTANTEAFF. V is TRBV19 and J is TRBJ1-1; 7 nucleotides agree with TRBD1. V gave up 5 bases and J gave up 1 base; unmatched junction bases: 4. Germline V CDR1 and CDR2: LNHDA, SQIVND (reference sequence). The CDR3 totals 14 residues.

This clone has a handful of counts. J is TRBJ2-5 and V is TRBV4-3, with D uncertain. The V and J ends lost 1 base and 5 bases respectively, with 11 bases between them. The CDR3 contains 14 residues. Germline V gene sequence: CDR1 LGHNA, CDR2 YSLEER. For the CDR3, the DNA is TGCGCCAGCAGCCAAGGCCTCCTGGGGGAGACCCAGTACTTC. Translation gives CASSQGLLGETQYF.

This clone was seen a handful of times. This rearrangement joins TRBV5-4 to TRBJ2-3; weak D call: TRBD2 (5 bases). In germline, CDR1 is SGHNT, CDR2 YYREEE (reference sequence). The V end lost 10 bases, the J end lost 2 bases, and 17 bases lay between the germline ends. This CDR3 region has 14 residues. CDR3 loop: CAGRTGSNTDTQYF. CDR3 sequence (DNA): TGTGCCGGACGGACGGGATCCAACACAGATACGCAGTATTTT.

In this sample, this clone turned up a few times. The rearrangement links TRBV7-9 to TRBJ2-7; D unresolved. Germline V gives CDR1 SEHNR, CDR2 FQNEAQ (reference sequence). V was trimmed by 2 bases and J by 6 bases, leaving 5 bases between them. The CDR3 covers 11 residues. CDR3 coding DNA: TGTGCCAGCAGCTTAAATTTCGAGCAGTACTTC. Its protein product is CASSLNFEQYF.

The V gene is TRBV7-6, the J gene TRBJ2-3, with 8 bases identical to TRBD1. There are 15 residues in the CDR3. Germline V gives CDR1 SGHVS, CDR2 FNYEAQ. J lost 0 bases, V lost 4 bases, and 3 bases had no gene match. The CDR3 loop is CASSSRQGSTDTQYF. CDR3 coding DNA: TGTGCCAGCAGCTCCCGACAGGGGAGCACAGATACGCAGTATTTT.

This chain links TRBV30 with TRBJ2-3; 8 bases fit TRBD2. CDR1 is GTSNPN and CDR2 is SVGIG in the germline V gene (reference sequence). The V segment lost 5 bases and the J segment 1 base; nucleotides outside the gene matches: 5. This CDR3 spans 14 amino acids. The DNA for the CDR3 is TGTGCCTGGTGTCCGGGGGGGGGCACAGATACGCAGTATTTT. Translating gives CAWCPGGGTDTQYF. The full variable domain, its missing parts supplied by reference TRBV30 and TRBJ2-3, is SQTIHQWPATLVQPVGSPLSLECTVEGTSNPNLYWYRQAAGRGLQLLFYSVGIGQISSEVPQNLSASRPQDRQFILSSKKLLLSDSGFYLCAWCPGGGTDTQYFGPGTRLTVL.

This rearrangement joins TRBV7-9 to TRBJ2-1, with 10 positions matching TRBD2. J gave up 4 bases and V 5 bases, and 5 bases lay outside the gene matches. The CDR3 loop spans 15 amino acids. Germline V gene sequence: CDR1 SEHNR, CDR2 FQNEAQ (reference sequence). CDR3 sequence reads: CASSKTSGRYNEQFF. The CDR3 nucleotides are TGTGCCAGCAGCAAGACTAGCGGGCGGTACAATGAGCAGTTCTTC.

The chain employs TRBV11-1 and TRBJ2-7; 13 bases fit TRBD2. The CDR3 has 15 residues. With V trimmed by 5 bases and J by 0 bases, 1 base remained unmatched. The germline gives CDR1 SGHAT, CDR2 FQDESV (reference sequence). Here the CDR3 reads CASSRLAGGSYEQYF. CDR3 sequence (DNA): TGTGCCAGCAGCCGACTAGCGGGGGGCTCCTACGAGCAGTACTTC.

The rearrangement links TRBV9 to TRBJ1-1, with D uncertain. This CDR3 has 15 amino acids. The V gene lost 3 bases and the J gene lost 1 base, with 13 bases spanning the gap. Germline V lookup: CDR1 SGDLS, CDR2 YYNGEE. Here the CDR3 DNA reads TGTGCCAGCAGCGCACATGGAAGCGGGAACACTGAAGCTTTCTTT. It codes for CASSAHGSGNTEAFF. Based on the CDR3 plus reference TRBV9 and TRBJ1-1, the full variable domain is DSGVTQTPKHLITATGQRVTLRCSPRSGDLSVYWYQQSLDQGLQFLIQYYNGEERAKGNILERFSAQQFPDLHSELNLSSLELGDSALYFCASSAHGSGNTEAFFGQGTRLTVV.

This clone was seen a handful of times. The chain uses TRBV5-4 and TRBJ2-5, with D tentatively TRBD1 or TRBD2 (5 bases each). This CDR3 has 13 amino acids. The ends were cut back, 2 bases at V and 5 bases at J, with 10 bases in the middle. The germline CDR1 and CDR2 sequences are SGHNT and YYREEE (reference sequence). This CDR3 is CASSLEGHETQYF. CDR3 coding DNA: TGTGCCAGCAGCTTAGAGGGGCACGAGACCCAGTACTTC.

The table lists this clone with many counts. A single base is all that separates this from a far larger clone, so a read error is likely. The V and J genes are TRBV29-1 and TRBJ2-5, with D tentatively TRBD1 (5 bases). There are 11 residues in the CDR3. V was shortened by 7 bases and J by 0 bases, with 6 bases between the two germline ends. The germline gives CDR1 SQVTM, CDR2 ANQGSEA. The CDR3 reads CSGGYQETQYF. The CDR3 nucleotides are TGCAGCGGGGGCTACCAAGAGACCCAGTACTTC.